The 26 T cell receptor beta chains reported below all come from one sample, sequenced in a study of shared clonotypes between healthy human individuals. Selected positively for CCR7 and CD45RO-negative, naive CD8 cells excluded terminally differentiated effector memory CD45RA+ cells. Repertoires were generated with immunoSEQ multiplex PCR, while TCRdb's copy carries only in-frame clones and drops some. The data contain 2 million to 2.5 million clones, roughly 91% of them singletons. The source material was naive CD8+ T cells from PBMCs. The receptors derive from a man between 18 and 35 years old in good health. Some clones in this sample may be carry-over from other donors' samples.

This clone showed up just a few times. The chain employs TRBV7-8 and TRBJ1-5, with D perhaps TRBD1 (6 bases). The CDR3 extends over 16 amino acids. V was trimmed by 4 bases and J by 0 bases, leaving 13 bases between them. The germline V gene encodes CDR1 SGHVS and CDR2 FQNEAQ. In DNA, the CDR3 is TGTGCCAGCAGCTCCCGGACAGACTATAGCAATCAGCCCCAGCATTTT. Encoded protein: CASSSRTDYSNQPQHF.

To note about this clone: The same CDR3 can be traced to other DNA sequences in this sample. This chain uses TRBV11-3 with TRBJ2-1; D uncertain. V was clipped by 1 base and J by 0 bases, with 7 bases between them. The CDR3 contains 15 residues. Germline CDR1 is SGHNT and CDR2 is YENEEA. CDR3 loop: CASSLGSSSYNEQFF. CDR3 nucleotide sequence: TGTGCCAGCAGCTTAGGAAGTAGCTCCTACAATGAGCAGTTCTTC.

The chain joins TRBV28 to TRBJ2-7, with D uncertain. Germline V gives CDR1 MDHEN, CDR2 SYDVKM. The germline V and J ends were trimmed by 3 bases and 3 bases, with 9 bases remaining between them. The CDR3 runs to 13 residues. CDR3 amino acids: CASSLGRDYEQYF. In DNA form, the CDR3 reads TGTGCCAGCAGTTTGGGTCGTGACTACGAGCAGTACTTC.

The rearrangement joins TRBV4-1 to TRBJ2-5, with D unclear. The CDR3 loop spans 17 amino acids. Germline V CDR1 and CDR2: MGHRA, YSYEKL. V was shortened by 2 bases and J by 1 base, with 17 bases between the two germline ends. The CDR3 DNA sequence: TGCGCCAGCAGCCAACTCATCATGGGTGGTACCCAAGAGACCCAGTACTTC. Its protein is CASSQLIMGGTQETQYF.

The V gene is TRBV28, the J gene TRBJ2-7; 9 positions agree with TRBD1. The V gene end was trimmed by 3 bases and the J gene end by 1 base; junction bases not matched to a gene: 10. Germline loops: CDR1 MDHEN, CDR2 SYDVKM. The CDR3 runs to 17 residues. The CDR3 region is CASSFPTDRGGSYEQYF. The CDR3 region has the DNA TGTGCCAGCAGTTTTCCAACGGACAGGGGAGGATCCTACGAGCAGTACTTC.

This chain uses TRBV6-5 with TRBJ1-5; maybe TRBD1 (5 bases). V was clipped by 6 bases and J by 2 bases, with 17 bases between them. The CDR3 sequence is 16 residues long. Germline V gives CDR1 MNHEY, CDR2 SVGAGI. The CDR3 loop reads CASSYTGRPGNQPQHF. CDR3 DNA: TGTGCCAGCAGCTACACAGGCAGGCCGGGCAATCAGCCCCAGCATTTT.

The V and J genes are TRBV4-3 and TRBJ2-6, with TRBD1 matching 9 bases. The CDR3 covers 18 residues. Per germline, CDR1 LGHNA and CDR2 YSLEER. V lost 1 base to trimming and J lost 4 bases; unmatched junction nucleotides: 8. In nucleotides, the CDR3 is TGCGCCAGCAGCCAAGGTTGGACAGGGGAATCCGGGGCCAACGTCCTGACTTTC. Amino acid sequence: CASSQGWTGESGANVLTF.

V gene TRBV7-6 combines with J gene TRBJ2-1; 9 bases are a match to TRBD2. The CDR3 has 18 amino acids. Trimming took 1 base from V and 6 from J; bases not matched to a gene: 13. CDR1 SGHVS and CDR2 FNYEAQ come from the germline V gene. The CDR3 coding sequence is TGTGCCAGCAGCTTAGACTTTGGCGGGAGGGCCCGGGTCAATGAGCAGTTCTTC. Protein sequence: CASSLDFGGRARVNEQFF.

V and J are TRBV11-2 and TRBJ2-5; 7 positions match TRBD2. Trimming at V came to 1 base and at J to 5 bases, leaving 10 bases not matched to a gene. The germline CDR1 and CDR2 sequences are SGHAT and FQNNGV. The CDR3 sequence is 16 residues long. The CDR3 loop is CASSLGPSGGTETQYF. The CDR3 nucleotides are TGTGCCAGCAGCTTAGGTCCTAGCGGAGGTACGGAGACCCAGTACTTC.

The rearrangement joins TRBV27 to TRBJ2-3; possibly TRBD1 for D (5 bases). Germline assignment: CDR1 MNHEY and CDR2 SMNVEV (reference sequence). The CDR3 totals 15 residues. Trimming pared 7 bases from V and 2 bases from J, leaving 16 bases between. CDR3 in amino acids: CASTLRAPDTDTQYF. The CDR3, as DNA: TGTGCCAGCACCCTCAGGGCACCAGACACAGATACGCAGTATTTT.

The chain employs TRBV5-1 and TRBJ2-7, with 9 positions matching TRBD2. The V and J ends lost 5 bases and 4 bases, in that order; junction bases with no gene match: 7. This CDR3 comprises 14 residues. CDR1 and CDR2 (germline): SGHRS, YFSETQ. This CDR3 is CASSRRTSEYEQYF. The CDR3 DNA reads TGCGCCAGCAGTCGACGGACTAGCGAATACGAGCAGTACTTC.

The V and J genes are TRBV7-9 and TRBJ1-1, with TRBD1 as a possible D gene (6 bases). CDR3 size: 16 residues. Germline loops: CDR1 SEHNR, CDR2 FQNEAQ (reference sequence). V was trimmed by 0 bases and J by 1 base, leaving 12 bases between them. CDR3 amino acids: CASSLATGKPNTEAFF. The CDR3, as DNA: TGTGCCAGCAGCTTAGCCACAGGGAAACCGAACACTGAAGCTTTCTTT.

The V gene is TRBV4-2, the J gene TRBJ2-1; D is undetermined. The germline CDR1 and CDR2 sequences are LGHNA and YNFKEQ. Trimming cost V 0 bases and J 12 bases, with 12 bases left between them. The CDR3 sequence is 13 residues long. CDR3 residues: CASSQDLGWGQFF. CDR3 nucleotides: TGTGCCAGCAGCCAAGATCTGGGGTGGGGGCAGTTCTTC.

In nucleotides, the CDR3 is TGTGCCAGCAGTTTCTACAGCCGGGTGCCCGGGGAGCTGTTTTTT. Its translation is CASSFYSRVPGELFF. The J gene is TRBJ2-2, the V gene TRBV27; D is ambiguous. The germline V gene has CDR1 MNHEY and CDR2 SMNVEV (reference sequence). V lost 3 bases and J 6 bases, leaving 14 bases between the germline ends. The CDR3 runs to 15 residues.

This chain connects TRBV30 to TRBJ1-5; D gene unclear. The CDR3 contains 15 residues. Deletions cut 4 bases from V and 0 bases from J, with 13 bases between. Germline V gene lookup returns CDR1 GTSNPN and CDR2 SVGIG (reference sequence). As DNA, the CDR3 is TGTGCCTGGAATCTTAGCCAACTTAGCAATCAGCCCCAGCATTTT. Protein: CAWNLSQLSNQPQHF.

The CDR3 DNA is TGTGCCAGCAGACCCCGGGTCCTACAGGATACGCAGTATTTT. Its protein product is CASRPRVLQDTQYF. The rearrangement uses TRBV27 and TRBJ2-3; D not resolved. CDR3 length equals 14 residues. Germline lookup yields CDR1 MNHEY and CDR2 SMNVEV (reference sequence). Trimming pared 6 bases from V and 6 bases from J, leaving 16 bases between.

V gene TRBV4-3 combines with J gene TRBJ1-3, with a tentative D call TRBD1 (6 bases). Germline CDR1 reads LGHNA; CDR2 reads YSLEER. The ends were cut back, 3 bases at V and 2 bases at J, with 14 bases in the middle. The CDR3 is 16 amino acids. CDR3 loop: CASSHGFDRPGNTIYF. CDR3 bases: TGCGCCAGCAGCCATGGGTTCGACAGGCCTGGAAACACCATATATTTT.

In its sample, this clone was seen a few times. The rearrangement uses TRBV7-9 and TRBJ2-2, with unresolved D. The germline V gene encodes CDR1 SEHNR and CDR2 FQNEAQ (reference sequence). CDR3 size: 15 residues. V dropped 4 bases and J dropped 1 base, with 10 bases sitting between them. The CDR3 reads CASSSGVGNTGELFF. As DNA, the CDR3 is TGTGCCAGCAGCTCCGGCGTGGGGAACACCGGGGAGCTGTTTTTT.

This chain uses TRBV7-9 with TRBJ2-3; D is ambiguous. The germline V gene encodes CDR1 SEHNR and CDR2 FQNEAQ (reference sequence). The CDR3 length is 14 residues. V gave up 4 bases and J gave up 4 bases, with 12 bases separating them. CDR3 coding DNA: TGTGCCAGCAGCTCGCCCCCCCACGCAGATACGCAGTATTTT. Protein product: CASSSPPHADTQYF.

The chain links TRBV13 to TRBJ2-5; D gene uncertain. The CDR3 has 14 residues. Trimming removed 3 bases from V and 1 base from J, with 9 bases in between. Germline-derived CDR1 and CDR2 are PRHDT and FYEKMQ (reference sequence). The CDR3 DNA reads TGTGCCAGCAGCTTCCCGGGCTCCCAAGAGACCCAGTACTTC. Its translation is CASSFPGSQETQYF.

The rearrangement joins TRBV19 to TRBJ2-5, with 9 bases fitting TRBD1. Germline V gives CDR1 LNHDA, CDR2 SQIVND (reference sequence). J gave up 10 bases and V 3 bases, and 12 bases lay outside the gene matches. This CDR3 has 15 amino acids. CDR3 bases: TGTGCCAGTAGTATCGGGACAGGGACAAGAGACAGCCAGTACTTC. This sequence encodes CASSIGTGTRDSQYF. Combining the CDR3 with reference TRBV19 and TRBJ2-5 gives the whole variable domain DGGITQSPKYLFRKEGQNVTLSCEQNLNHDAMYWYRQDPGQGLRLIYYSQIVNDFQKGDIAEGYSVSREKKESFPLTVTSAQKNPTAFYLCASSIGTGTRDSQYFGPGTRLLVL.

This chain joins TRBV5-4 and TRBJ1-2; a possible D gene is TRBD1 (5 bases). Trimming left V 6 bases short and J 8 bases short, with 17 bases between. Germline V gene sequence: CDR1 SGHNT, CDR2 YYREEE (reference sequence). This CDR3 region has 13 residues. The CDR3 bases are TGTGCCAGCATCGACACATGGGGGGAAGGCTACACCTTC. This encodes CASIDTWGEGYTF.

V gene TRBV2 combines with J gene TRBJ1-2, with D possibly matching TRBD1 (6 bases). There are 14 residues in the CDR3. The V gene's germline CDR1 is SNHLY and CDR2 FYNNEI. Trimming removed 11 bases from V and 3 bases from J, with 19 bases in between. This CDR3 reads CAESPWGQDYGYTF. The CDR3 coding sequence is TGTGCCGAATCTCCCTGGGGGCAGGACTATGGCTACACCTTC.

This clone was observed once. J is TRBJ2-5 and V is TRBV14, with TRBD2 as a possible D gene (6 bases). This CDR3 is 14 amino acids long. The germline V and J ends were trimmed by 4 bases and 2 bases, with 11 bases remaining between them. CDR1 is SGHDN, CDR2 FVKESK, per germline. CDR3: CASSPPTSQETQYF. CDR3 bases: TGTGCCAGCAGCCCTCCGACTAGTCAAGAGACCCAGTACTTC.

This clone occurred once. V and J are TRBV29-1 and TRBJ2-1; 8 nucleotides agree with TRBD2. The germline V gene has CDR1 SQVTM and CDR2 ANQGSEA. The CDR3 is made up of 14 amino acids. The junction had 5 bases not matched to a gene; V was cut back by 4 bases and J by 3 bases. CDR3 in amino acids: CSVAFGRGYNEQFF. CDR3 in DNA: TGCAGCGTTGCTTTCGGGAGGGGCTACAATGAGCAGTTCTTC.

The rearrangement uses TRBV10-3 and TRBJ1-3; possible D gene TRBD1, 6 bases. The V gene's germline CDR1 is ENHRY and CDR2 SYGVKD. This CDR3 spans 16 amino acids. Trimming removed 6 bases at V and 3 bases at J, with 18 bases between. The CDR3 region has the DNA TGTGCCATCAGACCCTTGACAGGCACTCATGGAAACACCATATATTTT. Its translation: CAIRPLTGTHGNTIYF.